One sample yielded the 17 T cell receptor beta chains listed below, sequenced in a study of cytomegalovirus exposure and HLA in healthy donors. PCR involved 60 Vbeta and 13 Jbeta primers. The protocol was immunoSEQ multiplex PCR, while the TCRdb copy is restricted to in-frame clones and leaves out a portion. Of about 180,000 clones listed, around 74% are singletons. The source material was PBMCs. The receptors come from a male donor in good health and CMV-seronegative.

This clone was counted only a few times. The V gene is TRBV6-1, the J gene TRBJ1-3, with D unresolved. The germline V gene has CDR1 MNHNS and CDR2 SASEGT. V was clipped by 2 bases and J by 9 bases, with 5 bases between them. The CDR3 spans 11 residues. The CDR3 coding sequence is TGTGCCAGCAGTGAATTAGCCACCATATATTTT. This translates into CASSELATIYF.

V usage is TRBV7-2 and J usage is TRBJ1-5; 8 positions agree with TRBD1. The ends lost 5 bases at V and 4 bases at J; junction bases unmatched: 4. Germline V gene sequence: CDR1 SGHTA, CDR2 FQGNSA. This CDR3 is built from 14 residues. The CDR3 here is CASSQGQVNQPQHF. For the CDR3, the DNA is TGTGCCAGCAGCCAGGGACAGGTGAATCAGCCCCAGCATTTT.

This clone was observed once. The chain combines TRBV28 with TRBJ1-1, with D possibly being TRBD1 (5 bases). This CDR3 has 16 residues. Germline V CDR1 and CDR2: MDHEN, SYDVKM. The V end was cut by 4 bases, the J end by 1 base, with 16 bases between. The CDR3 is CASSSLPGLGNTEAFF. In nucleotides, the CDR3 is TGTGCCAGCAGTTCTCTGCCAGGGTTGGGGAACACTGAAGCTTTCTTT.

The chain is built from TRBV6-1 and TRBJ1-1; D is possibly TRBD1 (6 bases). This CDR3 spans 14 amino acids. The germline V gene encodes CDR1 MNHNS and CDR2 SASEGT. V was pared by 1 base and J by 7 bases, with 13 bases between. The CDR3 protein is CASSEGGGRDEAFF. The CDR3 nucleotides are TGTGCCAGCAGTGAAGGGGGGGGCCGAGATGAAGCTTTCTTT.

This chain connects TRBV6-6 to TRBJ1-1, with 8 bases that match TRBD1. This CDR3 region has 12 residues. The germline V gene has CDR1 MNHNY and CDR2 SVGAGI (reference sequence). Trimming took 4 bases from V and 8 from J; bases not matched to a gene: 3. CDR3 in DNA: TGTGCCAGCAGTTCAGGACAGGGCGAAGCTTTCTTT. Its translation: CASSSGQGEAFF.

This sequence joins TRBV7-8 and TRBJ1-2; 9 bases are a match to TRBD1. Trimming took 2 bases from V and 7 from J; bases not matched to a gene: 14. The germline gives CDR1 SGHVS, CDR2 FQNEAQ. The CDR3 totals 17 residues. CDR3 bases: TGTGCCAGCAGCTTACTGACCGGGACAGGGAGCTTGAGTGGCTACACCTTC. This codes for CASSLLTGTGSLSGYTF. The entire variable domain, with the rest obtained from reference TRBV7-8 and TRBJ1-2, is as follows: GAGVSQSPRYKVAKRGQDVALRCDPISGHVSLFWYQQALGQGPEFLTYFQNEAQLDKSGLPSDRFFAERPEGSVSTLKIQRTQQEDSAVYLCASSLLTGTGSLSGYTFGSGTRLTVV.

The rearrangement uses TRBV4-1 and TRBJ2-7; D uncertain. Trimming shortened V by 4 bases and J by 7 bases, and 20 bases separated the two germline ends. This CDR3 comprises 15 residues. Looked up from germline, CDR1 is MGHRA and CDR2 is YSYEKL. DNA for the CDR3: TGCGCCAGCAGCCGCAGAGATAGTTTTACGAGGGAGCAGTACTTC. This codes for CASSRRDSFTREQYF.

The rearrangement joins TRBV30 to TRBJ2-5; no reliable D call. Trimming cost V 0 bases and J 5 bases, with 10 bases left between them. Germline V gene data show CDR1 as GTSNPN and CDR2 as SVGIG (reference sequence). This CDR3 is 13 amino acids long. CDR3 loop: CAWSVPPEETQYF. The DNA for the CDR3 is TGTGCCTGGAGTGTACCCCCCGAGGAGACCCAGTACTTC.

The V gene is TRBV6-1, the J gene TRBJ1-2, with D perhaps matching TRBD1 (6 bases). The germline V gene encodes CDR1 MNHNS and CDR2 SASEGT. The CDR3 contains 16 residues. The germline V and J ends were trimmed by 1 base and 10 bases, with 22 bases remaining between them. Written as DNA, the CDR3 is TGTGCCAGCAGTGAAGTTGGGACACCGTATGTGGGGGACTACACCTTC. Translation: CASSEVGTPYVGDYTF.

J is TRBJ1-6 and V is TRBV30; 9 bases match TRBD1. With 5 bases clipped from V and 10 bases from J, the junction kept 12 bases outside the gene matches. The germline CDR1 and CDR2 sequences are GTSNPN and SVGIG (reference sequence). The CDR3 consists of 15 residues. CDR3 residues: CAWRYRDRDGSPLHF. The CDR3 region has the DNA TGTGCCTGGCGGTACCGGGACAGGGACGGATCACCCCTCCACTTT.

The V gene is TRBV30, the J gene TRBJ1-2; no clear D gene. Trimming removed 0 bases from V and 8 bases from J, with 13 bases in between. CDR3 length equals 13 residues. The germline CDR1 and CDR2 sequences are GTSNPN and SVGIG (reference sequence). The CDR3 protein is CAWSVAGPLGYTF. In DNA, the CDR3 is TGTGCCTGGAGTGTGGCGGGTCCCCTCGGCTACACCTTC.

The chain combines TRBV6-5 with TRBJ2-1; 12 bases fit TRBD2. Germline lookup yields CDR1 MNHEY and CDR2 SVGAGI. This CDR3 region has 15 residues. Germline trimming cut 5 bases from V and 8 bases from J; bases unmatched to any gene: 7. The CDR3, as DNA: TGTGCCAGCAGTCCCGCTAGCGGGGGGGCCGATGAGCAGTTCTTC. The encoded protein is CASSPASGGADEQFF.

The chain carries TRBV16 and TRBJ1-1; D remains ambiguous. Germline V gives CDR1 KGHSY, CDR2 FQNENV. The CDR3 loop spans 12 amino acids. With 2 bases removed from V and 4 bases from J, the gap between germline ends came to 5 bases. CDR3 in amino acids: CASSQRVTEAFF. The CDR3 coding sequence is TGTGCCAGCAGCCAACGGGTCACTGAAGCTTTCTTT.

The chain links TRBV6-6 to TRBJ1-3; D is perhaps TRBD1 (6 bases). The CDR3 sequence is 15 residues long. Trimming stripped 0 bases from V and 5 bases from J, with 11 bases between. Germline loops: CDR1 MNHNY, CDR2 SVGAGI (reference sequence). The CDR3: CASSYSGDMRNTIYF. The CDR3 nucleotides are TGTGCCAGCAGTTACTCCGGGGACATGAGAAACACCATATATTTT.

This chain joins TRBV6-1 and TRBJ1-2; 10 bases are shared with TRBD1. The CDR3 is 13 residues long. Germline assignment: CDR1 MNHNS and CDR2 SASEGT. Trimming removed 7 bases from V and 6 bases from J; junction bases left unmatched: 5. The CDR3 protein is CASKHGQGDGYTF. The CDR3, as DNA: TGTGCCAGCAAGCATGGACAGGGGGATGGCTACACCTTC.

The chain has TRBV2 and TRBJ1-3, with TRBD1 matching over 8 bases. CDR3 size: 15 residues. V trimming: 11 bases; J trimming: 0 bases; junction bases outside the gene matches: 9. Germline CDR1 SNHLY, CDR2 FYNNEI. The CDR3 DNA is TGTGCCGGGAGTCTAGACAGGGGCTCTGGAAACACCATATATTTT. Translation: CAGSLDRGSGNTIYF.

V and J are TRBV30 and TRBJ1-6; 8 nucleotides line up with TRBD1. The germline V gene encodes CDR1 GTSNPN and CDR2 SVGIG (reference sequence). This CDR3 has 17 residues. After removal of 8 bases from V and 2 bases from J, the junction contained 14 bases not matched to a gene. CDR3: CAGIRTGIRAYNSPLHF. The DNA of the CDR3 is TGTGCCGGAATCCGGACAGGGATAAGAGCCTATAATTCACCCCTCCACTTT.